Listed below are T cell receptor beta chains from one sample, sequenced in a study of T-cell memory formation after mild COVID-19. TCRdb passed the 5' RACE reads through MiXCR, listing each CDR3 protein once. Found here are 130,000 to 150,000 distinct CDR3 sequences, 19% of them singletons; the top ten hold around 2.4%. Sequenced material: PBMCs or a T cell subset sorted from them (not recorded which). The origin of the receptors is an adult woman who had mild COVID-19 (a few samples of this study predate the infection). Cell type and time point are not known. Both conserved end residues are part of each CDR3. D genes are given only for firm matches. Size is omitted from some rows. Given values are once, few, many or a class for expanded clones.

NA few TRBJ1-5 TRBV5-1 CASSLDGVPGPQHF TGCGCCAGCAGCTTGGATGGCGTTCCTGGGCCCCAGCATTTT
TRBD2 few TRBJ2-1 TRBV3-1 CASSQVGGSSYNEQFF TGTGCCAGCAGCCAAGTTGGCGGGAGCTCCTACAATGAGCAGTTCTTC
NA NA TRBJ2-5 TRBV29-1 CSVERGGGQETQYF TGCAGCGTTGAACGGGGCGGTGGGCAAGAGACCCAGTACTTC
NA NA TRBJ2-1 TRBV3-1 CASSQVDLVPTRGTPYNEQFF TGTGCCAGCAGCCAAGTGGACTTGGTCCCGACACGGGGGACCCCCTACAATGAGCAGTTCTTC
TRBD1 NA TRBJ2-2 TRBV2 CASSRDRGNTGELFF TGTGCCAGCAGCCGGGACAGGGGGAACACCGGGGAGCTGTTTTTT
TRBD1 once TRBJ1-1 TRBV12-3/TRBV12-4 CASSLGGGQGYTEAFF TGTGCCAGCAGCCTAGGGGGGGGACAGGGGTATACTGAAGCTTTCTTT
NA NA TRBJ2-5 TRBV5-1 CASSRAEETQYF TGCGCCAGCAGTCGAGCGGAAGAGACCCAGTACTTC
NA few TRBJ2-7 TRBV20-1 CRASGDLRDEQYF TGCAGGGCTTCGGGGGACCTGAGGGACGAGCAGTACTTC
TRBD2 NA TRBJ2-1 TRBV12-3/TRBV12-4 CASSLFSGGASGEQFF TGTGCCAGCAGTTTATTTAGCGGGGGGGCCTCGGGTGAGCAGTTCTTC
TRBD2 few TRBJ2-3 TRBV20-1 CSARDPSGGALDTQYF TGCAGTGCTAGAGATCCCAGCGGGGGGGCCTTAGATACGCAGTATTTT
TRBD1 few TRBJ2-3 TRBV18 CASSRQGGTDTQYF TGTGCCAGCTCACGACAGGGGGGCACAGATACGCAGTATTTT
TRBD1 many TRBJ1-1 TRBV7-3 CASSLEQGVGTEAFF TGTGCCAGCAGCCTAGAACAGGGGGTTGGCACTGAAGCTTTCTTT
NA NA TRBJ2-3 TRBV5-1 CASSLLSTGTDTQYF TGCGCCAGCAGCCTCCTATCGACTGGCACAGATACGCAGTATTTT
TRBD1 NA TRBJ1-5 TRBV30 CAWSVYGTVNQPQHF TGTGCCTGGAGTGTATATGGGACAGTCAATCAGCCCCAGCATTTT
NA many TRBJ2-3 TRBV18 CASSPGGRTTDTQYF TGTGCCAGCTCACCGGGGGGCAGGACGACAGATACGCAGTATTTT
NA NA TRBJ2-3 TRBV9 CASSVGVSQTDTQYF TGTGCCAGCAGCGTAGGGGTGAGCCAAACAGATACGCAGTATTTT
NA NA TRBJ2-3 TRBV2 CASSLRVIYATDTQYF TGTGCCAGCAGTCTCAGGGTTATCTATGCCACAGATACGCAGTATTTT
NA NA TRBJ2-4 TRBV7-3 CASSQTRVENIQYF TGTGCCAGCAGTCAAACCAGGGTCGAAAACATTCAGTACTTC
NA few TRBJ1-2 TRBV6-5 CASTPGRNTNYGYTF TGTGCCAGCACTCCCGGGAGAAATACTAACTATGGCTACACCTTC
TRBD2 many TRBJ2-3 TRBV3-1 CASKLTSGYTDTQYF TGTGCCAGCAAGTTAACTAGCGGGTACACAGATACGCAGTATTTT
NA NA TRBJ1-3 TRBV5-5 CASSFRMGGGNTIYF TGTGCCAGCAGCTTCAGAATGGGAGGTGGAAACACCATATATTTT
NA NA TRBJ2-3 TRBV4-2 CASSQDLGRSTDTQYF TGTGCCAGCAGCCAAGACTTGGGGCGGAGCACAGATACGCAGTATTTT
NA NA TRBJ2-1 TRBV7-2 CASSLVQGFGEQFF TGTGCCAGCAGCTTAGTACAGGGTTTCGGTGAGCAGTTCTTC
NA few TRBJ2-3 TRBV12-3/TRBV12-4 CASSPGKNTDTQYF TGTGCCAGCAGTCCAGGAAAAAACACAGATACGCAGTATTTT
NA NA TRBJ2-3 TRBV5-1 CASSFQGLSFGDTQYF TGCGCCAGCAGCTTCCAAGGACTATCTTTTGGGGATACGCAGTATTTT
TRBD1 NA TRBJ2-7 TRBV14 CASSRGTGTCEQYF TGTGCCAGCAGCCGGGGGACAGGGACCTGCGAGCAGTACTTC
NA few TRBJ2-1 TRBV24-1 CATSDGRVLRYNEQFF TGTGCCACCAGTGATGGCCGGGTCCTAAGATACAATGAGCAGTTCTTC
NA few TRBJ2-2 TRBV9 CASSVVRGTNTGELFF TGTGCCAGCAGCGTTGTCCGGGGGACCAACACCGGGGAGCTGTTTTTT
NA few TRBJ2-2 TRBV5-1 CASSLVPMDTGELFF TGCGCCAGCAGCTTGGTACCTATGGACACCGGGGAGCTGTTTTTT
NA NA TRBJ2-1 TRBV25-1 CASSRGDRSYNEQFF TGTGCCAGCAGTAGGGGGGACAGATCCTACAATGAGCAGTTCTTC
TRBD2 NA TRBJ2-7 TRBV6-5 CASSYYGRARDEQYF TGTGCCAGCAGTTACTACGGGAGGGCCCGGGACGAGCAGTACTTC
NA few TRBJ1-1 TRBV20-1 CSARDSSILGAEAFF TGCAGTGCTAGAGATAGTTCAATCTTGGGCGCTGAAGCTTTCTTT
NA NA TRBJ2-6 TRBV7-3 CASSPSPGANVLTF TGTGCCAGCAGCCCAAGCCCTGGGGCCAACGTCCTGACTTTC
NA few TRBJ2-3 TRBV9 CASSDQGLEPDTQYF TGTGCCAGCAGCGACCAGGGGTTGGAACCAGATACGCAGTATTTT
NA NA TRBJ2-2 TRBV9 CASSVVGGGPGELFF TGTGCCAGCAGCGTAGTAGGGGGTGGTCCCGGGGAGCTGTTTTTT
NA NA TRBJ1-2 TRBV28 CASSRGDRGATSYGYTF TGTGCCAGCAGTCGGGGCGATCGGGGGGCAACTAGCTATGGCTACACCTTC
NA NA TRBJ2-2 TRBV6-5 CASSYRRFANTGELFF TGTGCCAGCAGTTACCGACGGTTCGCGAACACCGGGGAGCTGTTTTTT
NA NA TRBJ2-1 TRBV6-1 CASIGGGEQFF TGTGCCAGCATTGGGGGAGGTGAGCAGTTCTTC
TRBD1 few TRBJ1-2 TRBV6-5 CASSYRIHRGADYGYTF TGTGCCAGCAGTTACCGCATCCACAGGGGCGCGGACTATGGCTACACCTTC
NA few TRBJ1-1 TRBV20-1 CSAFPAQNTEAFF TGCAGTGCCTTCCCGGCTCAGAACACTGAAGCTTTCTTT
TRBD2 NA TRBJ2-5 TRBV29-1 CSVEVGGVKTQYF TGCAGCGTTGAAGTTGGGGGGGTGAAGACCCAGTACTTC
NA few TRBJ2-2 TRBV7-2 CASSLDGELFF TGTGCCAGCAGCTTAGACGGGGAGCTGTTTTTT
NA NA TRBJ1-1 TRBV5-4 CASRSVGTEAFF TGTGCCAGCCGGAGCGTCGGCACTGAAGCTTTCTTT
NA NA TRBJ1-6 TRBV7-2 CASSLDRVNDSPLHF TGTGCCAGCAGCTTAGACAGGGTTAATGATTCACCCCTCCACTTT
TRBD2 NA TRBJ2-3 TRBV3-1 CASSQERGTSGRDTQYF TGTGCCAGCAGCCAAGAGCGCGGGACTAGCGGGAGGGATACGCAGTATTTT
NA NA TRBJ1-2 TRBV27 CASSGGFDGYTF TGTGCCAGCAGTGGGGGGTTTGATGGCTACACCTTC
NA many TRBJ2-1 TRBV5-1 CASSLVGYNEQFF TGCGCCAGCAGCTTGGTGGGGTACAATGAGCAGTTCTTC
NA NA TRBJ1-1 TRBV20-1 CSARITGVGTEAFF TGCAGTGCTAGAATAACAGGAGTGGGGACTGAAGCTTTCTTT
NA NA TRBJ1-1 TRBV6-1 CASSATMGIETEAFF TGTGCCAGCAGTGCAACGATGGGGATAGAGACTGAAGCTTTCTTT
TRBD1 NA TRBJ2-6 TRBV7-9 CASSPRTGKNSGANVLTF TGTGCCAGCAGCCCGAGGACAGGAAAAAACTCTGGGGCCAACGTCCTGACTTTC
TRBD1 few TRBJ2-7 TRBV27 CASSLSLNRGSSYEQYF TGTGCCAGCAGTTTATCCTTGAACAGGGGGAGCTCCTACGAGCAGTACTTC
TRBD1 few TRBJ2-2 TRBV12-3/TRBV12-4 CASSFWDSATGELFF TGTGCCAGCAGTTTCTGGGACAGTGCCACCGGGGAGCTGTTTTTT
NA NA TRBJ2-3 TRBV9 CASSAQEPDSPSTQYF TGTGCCAGCAGCGCACAGGAGCCTGATTCCCCAAGTACGCAGTATTTT
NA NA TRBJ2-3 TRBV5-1 CASYREGGRGTDTQYF TGCGCCAGCTATCGCGAAGGGGGGCGCGGCACAGATACGCAGTATTTT
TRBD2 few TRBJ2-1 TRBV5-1 CASSSSGTSLGLRFF TGCGCCAGCAGCAGCTCCGGGACTAGCCTAGGACTCCGGTTCTTC
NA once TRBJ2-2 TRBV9 CASSPQGGVNTGELFF TGTGCCAGCAGCCCCCAGGGGGGGGTGAACACCGGGGAGCTGTTTTTT